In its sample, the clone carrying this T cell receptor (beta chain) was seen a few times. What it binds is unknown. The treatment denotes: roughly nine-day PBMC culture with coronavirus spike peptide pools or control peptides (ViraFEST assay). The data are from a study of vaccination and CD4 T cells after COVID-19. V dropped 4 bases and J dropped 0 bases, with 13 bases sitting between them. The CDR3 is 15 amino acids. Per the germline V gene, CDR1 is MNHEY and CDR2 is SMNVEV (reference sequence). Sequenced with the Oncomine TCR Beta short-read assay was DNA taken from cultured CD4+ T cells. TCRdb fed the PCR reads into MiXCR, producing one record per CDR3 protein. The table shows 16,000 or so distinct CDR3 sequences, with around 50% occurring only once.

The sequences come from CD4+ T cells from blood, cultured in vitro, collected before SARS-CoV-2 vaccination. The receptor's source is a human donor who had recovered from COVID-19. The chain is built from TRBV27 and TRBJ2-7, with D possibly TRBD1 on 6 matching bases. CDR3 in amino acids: CASSSYQGLSYEQYF. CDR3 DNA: TGTGCCAGCAGTTCGTACCAGGGGCTCTCCTACGAGCAGTACTTC.